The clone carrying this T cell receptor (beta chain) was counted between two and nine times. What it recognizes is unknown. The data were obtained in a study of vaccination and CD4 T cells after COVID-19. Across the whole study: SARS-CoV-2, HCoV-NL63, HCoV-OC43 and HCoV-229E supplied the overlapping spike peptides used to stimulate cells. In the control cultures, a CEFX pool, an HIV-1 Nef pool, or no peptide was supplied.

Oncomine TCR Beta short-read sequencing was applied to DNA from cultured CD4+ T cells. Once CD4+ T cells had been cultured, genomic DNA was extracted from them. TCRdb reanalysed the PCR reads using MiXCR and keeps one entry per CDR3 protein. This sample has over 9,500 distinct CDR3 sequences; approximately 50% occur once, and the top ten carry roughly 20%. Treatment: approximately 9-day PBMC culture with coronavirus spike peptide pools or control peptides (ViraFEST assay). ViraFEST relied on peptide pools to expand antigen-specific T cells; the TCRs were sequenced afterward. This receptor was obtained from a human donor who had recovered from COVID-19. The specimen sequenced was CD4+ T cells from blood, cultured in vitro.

The chain's CDR3 is CASSSRDSAAGELFF. In nucleotides, the CDR3 is TGTGCCAGCAGCAGCCGGGACAGCGCGGCCGGGGAGCTGTTTTTT. This chain connects TRBV11-2 to TRBJ2-2, with TRBD1 matching over 7 bases. Germline loops: CDR1 SGHAT, CDR2 FQNNGV. The length of the CDR3 is 15 residues. V dropped 5 bases and J dropped 6; count of bases not matched to a gene: 9. The variable domain in full, completed from reference TRBV11-2 and TRBJ2-2, reads EAGVAQSPRYKIIEKRQSVAFWCNPISGHATLYWYQQILGQGPKLLIQFQNNGVVDDSQLPKDRFSAERLKGVDSTLKIQPAKLEDSAVYLCASSSRDSAAGELFFGEGSRLTVL.